This T cell receptor beta chain emerged from a study of T cell responses to AZD1222 COVID-19 vaccine (dated by TCRdb to about 2021). Regarding the study in general: AZD1222 recipients whose second dose came at about 4 weeks and those whose second dose came at about 12 weeks were combined into one group, since spike-specific TCR depth and breadth did not differ between the two schedules. A total of 233 trial participants underwent TCR sequencing, of whom 207 received two doses of AZD1222 and some 25 received two doses of the MenACWY control vaccine. Trial participants were enrolled by age into subgroups of 18-55, 56-69 and 70-plus years, and about 150, 27 and 61 TCR-sequenced participants, respectively, were included in these subgroups. General study outcomes and caveats: Participants were mostly white British, with more females than males. The authors suggested clonal diversity may have been underestimated. The 56-69-year group was small, and its depth increase did not reach significance, likely because of low power. A significant rise in spike-specific TCR breadth and depth was observed after two AZD1222 doses relative to day 0 and relative to MenACWY recipients. The vaccine-associated CD4 TCRs covered the entire spike protein, and the dominant responses fell in regions 160-218 and 743-854. Because no samples from the day 14 peak response were available, repertoires could be characterized only after the peak T cell response. Nearly half of unique spike-specific TCRs reportedly recognized epitopes outside regions mutated in the B.1.351 and B.1.1.7 variants. Conclusions about previously exposed vaccinees were limited because only a handful of AZD1222 recipients were SARS-CoV-2 seropositive at baseline.

The CDR3 runs 13 amino acids, cysteine and phenylalanine included. The DNA shown is the 39-base CDR3, in frame from base 1. For CDR1 and CDR2, the germline V gene lists WSHSY and SAAADI. The junction carries 13 bases between V and J, which are trimmed by 8 bases and 8 bases respectively. A word on this clone: What this receptor recognizes is not known. No qualities accompany the bases; no much larger clone lies one base away.

The time point label here, explained by the study, means: baseline before first vaccination. Samples from vaccinated people were obtained from the UK trials COV001 and COV002, which included a single-blind randomized controlled phase 2/3 trial of AZD1222 (ChAdOx1 nCoV-19) in healthy adults. For TCRbeta chain sequencing, PBMC samples from trial participants were taken at day 0 and at day 28 after the second dose. The CDR3 regions of human TCRbeta chains were analyzed by immunosequencing. Concerning the study's data processing: TCRs in the repertoires were compared against a reference library of SARS-CoV-2-specific TCRs that had been generated with the MIRA antigen-specificity platform. Breadth was defined as the fraction of unique TCRs that were SARS-CoV-2-associated, and depth was defined as the fraction of total T cells that were SARS-CoV-2-associated. Using the MIRA data, each spike-specific TCR was assigned both to the spike region to which the TCR was reactive and to a CD4 or CD8 class. Log10-transformed breadth and depth values were compared by one-way ANOVA with Sidak's multiple comparisons tests. Not all clones reach the TCRdb copy of this immuneACCESS table, which keeps in-frame sequences only. Checked studies attribute under half of the gap to unresolved V genes and leave the rest unexplained. Clone size and the V and J calls come from that table; the DNA yielded D and trimming. The sample profile shows 140,000 or so clones; about 91% of them were found once. Together, the top ten hold 3% to 4.5% of the sample.

Sequencing was performed on peripheral blood, taken on day 0 of AZD1222 vaccination. This receptor was identified in an adult in good health. The rearranged chain carries TRBV10-2 and TRBJ1-6; the D segment cannot be called with confidence. The CDR3 region has the sequence CASVPTGDSPLHF. The nucleotide sequence is given as TGCGCCAGCGTGCCCACCGGCGATTCACCCCTCCACTTT.